This T cell receptor (beta chain) was found in a study of blood T cell repertoires in COVID-19. At the level of the study: The United States, Italy and Spain supplied acute and convalescent COVID-19 samples. T cells, B-cell-depleted T cells, or PBMCs supplied cDNA or gDNA.

This CDR3 has 14 amino acids. V trimming: 4 bases; J trimming: 6 bases; junction bases outside the gene matches: 5. Germline V gene data show CDR1 as LGHDT and CDR2 as YNNKEL (reference sequence). Per the authors' pipeline: Nucleated cell number was recorded as an estimate derived from reference gene primer amplification. TCRdb keeps only in-frame clones here, not all; method: immunoSEQ multiplex PCR. Clone size and V and J calls were adopted from that table, with D and trimming inferred from the DNA. This table has more than 95,000 clones, 69% appearing once. The sample consisted of peripheral blood. This receptor was taken from a woman in her 70s with acute or convalescent COVID-19. The chain joins TRBV3-1 (or the pseudogene TRBV3-2) to TRBJ1-2; 10 bases align to TRBD1. The CDR3 coding sequence is TGTGCCAGCAGCCCCAGGACAGGGGGAGATGGCTACACCTTC. It translates to CASSPRTGGDGYTF.